Each of the 22 T cell receptor beta chains below was sequenced from the same sample in a study of CXCR3-negative and CXCR3-positive naive CD8 T cells. Study-level findings and limits: More hydrophobic TRB CDR3s were found in CXCR3-positive naive cells than in CXCR3-negative naive cells.

The authors prepared UMI-labeled TRB cDNA libraries by 5' RACE. TCRdb reprocessed the 5' RACE reads and stores each CDR3 protein as one record, lacking DNA. This sample carries about 56,000 distinct CDR3 sequences, with about 0.78% going to the ten biggest clones. No antigens are known for them. The sequenced sample consisted of naive CXCR3+ CD8+ T cells from blood. The subset here: CD45RO-CCR7+CD27+CD95- naive CD8+ T cells expressing CXCR3 (TNR3+). All receptors derive from a human donor in good health. Some clones in this sample may be carry-over from other donors' samples.

V gene TRBV11-3 combines with J gene TRBJ2-3; TCRdb gives TRBD2 as the D gene, but with no DNA this cannot be confirmed. The length of the CDR3 is 15 residues. Germline V gene sequence: CDR1 SGHNT, CDR2 YENEEA. CDR3 amino acids: CASSSGAFSTDTQYF.

The chain joins TRBV7-9 to TRBJ2-5; TCRdb selects TRBD2, and the lack of DNA leaves this call unchecked. CDR1 is SEHNR, CDR2 FQNEAQ, per germline (reference sequence). The CDR3 covers 15 residues. CDR3 in amino acids: CASSLPWRPGETQYF.

The V call is TRBV12-3 or TRBV12-4, the J call TRBJ2-5; the TCRdb call, TRBD1, lacks DNA for checking. The CDR3 spans 13 residues. CDR3 sequence: CASRPDSQETQYF.

This chain connects TRBV9 to TRBJ2-2; the D call from TCRdb, TRBD1, cannot be confirmed without DNA. The length of the CDR3 is 15 residues. Looked up from germline, CDR1 is SGDLS and CDR2 is YYNGEE. The CDR3: CASSVGSGVTGELFF.

The CDR3 here is CATSISPESVAYTEAFF. This rearrangement joins TRBV15 to TRBJ1-1. The CDR3 has 17 residues. Germline V gene sequence: CDR1 LNHNV, CDR2 YYDKDF (reference sequence).

This sequence joins TRBV7-9 and TRBJ2-3; TCRdb's D call of TRBD2 is untestable without DNA. The CDR3 contains 16 residues. Germline loops: CDR1 SEHNR, CDR2 FQNEAQ (reference sequence). CDR3 amino acids: CASSPRQATSTDTQYF.

The rearrangement links TRBV12-5 to TRBJ2-1; checking the TCRdb D call of TRBD1 is not possible without DNA. Germline CDR1 is LGHNT and CDR2 is FRNRAP. The CDR3 sequence is 13 residues long. The CDR3 spells CASGLDRVSEQFF.

This chain uses TRBV5-4 with TRBJ2-5; the D call from TCRdb, TRBD1, cannot be confirmed without DNA. This CDR3 contains 13 residues. Germline V gene sequence: CDR1 SGHNT, CDR2 YYREEE (reference sequence). The CDR3 region is CASSTGTLETQYF.

The chain joins TRBV23-1 to TRBJ2-7; TCRdb proposes TRBD1, but this gene call is untestable without DNA. TRBV23-1 is classed as an ORF, of uncertain function. CDR3 length: 15 amino acids. The CDR3 sequence: CATAPRTGSSYEQYF.

The V gene is TRBV5-1, the J gene TRBJ2-1; TCRdb's D gene call, TRBD2, goes unchecked for lack of DNA. This CDR3 spans 21 amino acids. The germline V gene encodes CDR1 SGHRS and CDR2 YFSETQ. The CDR3 protein is CASSLSWFRLAGELGGDEQFF.

The genes are TRBV2 and TRBJ1-5; checking the TCRdb D call of TRBD1 is not possible without DNA. The V gene's germline CDR1 is SNHLY and CDR2 FYNNEI. The CDR3 length is 14 residues. CDR3 sequence: CASSFGQSDQPQHF.

The J gene is TRBJ1-1, the V gene TRBV13; the TCRdb D gene call, TRBD1, has no DNA to confirm it. CDR3 length: 14 residues. Germline values: CDR1 PRHDT, CDR2 FYEKMQ (reference sequence). The CDR3 loop is CASSLNGGYTEAFF.

The chain couples TRBV9 to TRBJ2-2; TCRdb outputs TRBD2, but without DNA this stays unchecked. This CDR3 comprises 16 residues. The germline gives CDR1 SGDLS, CDR2 YYNGEE. CDR3 amino acids: CASSPTGGSNTGELFF.

V and J are TRBV2 and TRBJ2-7. CDR1 SNHLY and CDR2 FYNNEI come from the germline V gene. The CDR3 extends over 14 amino acids. CDR3 loop: CASKQEQAVPEQYF.

The chain combines TRBV15 with TRBJ1-1. Germline lookup yields CDR1 LNHNV and CDR2 YYDKDF (reference sequence). CDR3 length: 15 amino acids. The CDR3 loop reads CATSRVPIEDTEAFF. Full variable domain (outside the CDR3, taken from reference TRBV15 and TRBJ1-1): DAMVIQNPRYQVTQFGKPVTLSCSQTLNHNVMYWYQQKSSQAPKLLFHYYDKDFNNEADTPDNFQSRRPNTSFCFLDIRSPGLGDTAMYLCATSRVPIEDTEAFFGQGTRLTVV.

V and J are TRBV29-1 and TRBJ2-1; the TRBD1 assignment by TCRdb is unverifiable without DNA. The CDR3 has 17 residues. Germline CDR1 reads SQVTM; CDR2 reads ANQGSEA. This CDR3 reads CSTVGTEFHPNYNEPFF.

The chain recombines TRBV11-2 with TRBJ2-7. In germline, CDR1 is SGHAT, CDR2 FQNNGV. The CDR3 spans 14 residues. CDR3 loop: CASSLGDFDYEQYF.

The gene calls are TRBV27 and TRBJ1-5; TCRdb's assignment of TRBD1 cannot be checked, as there is no DNA. Per germline, CDR1 MNHEY and CDR2 SMNVEV (reference sequence). The CDR3 length is 15 residues. The CDR3 reads CASSFEGNGNQPQHF.

V and J are TRBV7-6 and TRBJ1-1; as DNA is missing, the TRBD1 call by TCRdb cannot be tested. The CDR3 runs 14 residues. The germline V gene encodes CDR1 SGHVS and CDR2 FNYEAQ. This CDR3 is CASRRDRGNTEAFF.

This sequence joins TRBV5-5 and TRBJ1-5; there is no DNA to check the TCRdb D call of TRBD1. The CDR3 runs 16 residues. CDR1 is SGHKS and CDR2 is YYEKEE in the germline V gene (reference sequence). CDR3 sequence: CASSLLGDRVNQPQHF. Full variable domain (remainder filled in from reference TRBV5-5 and TRBJ1-5): DAGVTQSPTHLIKTRGQQVTLRCSPISGHKSVSWYQQVLGQGPQFIFQYYEKEERGRGNFPDRFSARQFPNYSSELNVNALLLGDSALYLCASSLLGDRVNQPQHFGDGTRLSIL.

CDR3 in amino acids: CSVEEAGPGYTF. The chain is built from TRBV29-1 and TRBJ1-2. The CDR3 consists of 12 residues. Germline-derived CDR1 and CDR2 are SQVTM and ANQGSEA.

The genes are TRBV7-9 and TRBJ2-7; the D gene TCRdb calls, TRBD1, cannot be checked with no DNA. The V gene's germline CDR1 is SEHNR and CDR2 FQNEAQ (reference sequence). This CDR3 has 15 residues. The CDR3 is CASHWGDPLIYEQYF.